A selection of T cell receptor beta chains follows, all from one sample in a study of blood T cell repertoires in COVID-19. Sequenced by immunoSEQ multiplex PCR; TCRdb stores in-frame clones only, minus some. The sample has some 100,000 clones, 86% seen once. Material for sequencing was PBMCs or T cells enriched from blood (not recorded which). The receptors here all came from a woman aged 50 to 65 who had recovered from COVID-19. CDR3s include the opening cysteine and the closing phenylalanine or tryptophan.

v_gene: TRBV4-1
len: 18
j_gene: TRBJ2-2
CDR3aa: CASSQEWPGGGNTGELFF

v_gene: TRBV27
len: 16
j_gene: TRBJ2-7
CDR3aa: CASSESGLAGDYEQYF

v_gene: TRBV28
len: 13
j_gene: TRBJ1-2
CDR3aa: CASSFPGGHGYTF

v_gene: TRBV16
len: 17
j_gene: TRBJ2-3
CDR3aa: CASSQFLPSAFTDTQYF

v_gene: TRBV27
len: 13
j_gene: TRBJ2-5
CDR3aa: CASGYSGGETQYF

v_gene: TRBV2
len: 16
j_gene: TRBJ2-1
CDR3aa: CASSPGTSGTPGFLFF

v_gene: TRBV19
len: 14
j_gene: TRBJ1-2
CDR3aa: CASTDRVPTYGYTF

v_gene: TRBV29-1
len: 14
j_gene: TRBJ1-5
CDR3aa: CSVVVGGEYQPQHF

v_gene: TRBV7-9
len: 14
j_gene: TRBJ2-5
CDR3aa: CASSESGGQETQYF

v_gene: TRBV30
len: 12
j_gene: TRBJ1-3
CDR3aa: CAWSGRGDTIYF

v_gene: TRBV14
len: 15
j_gene: TRBJ1-5
CDR3aa: CASSQEDRIRQPQHF

v_gene: TRBV27
len: 15
j_gene: TRBJ2-7
CDR3aa: CASSLSVAGAYEQYF